The 23 T cell receptor beta chains below were found in one sample sequenced in a study of shared clonotypes between healthy human individuals. Assay: immunoSEQ multiplex PCR; the TCRdb copy retains only in-frame clones and omits some. The data contain about 1 million clones, more than 65% of them singletons. The sequencing input was memory CD4+ T cells sorted from blood. Subset specified: CD45RA-negative fraction. The receptors were gathered from a man younger than 30 in good health.

The chain employs TRBV5-8 and TRBJ2-5; no definite D call. In germline, CDR1 is SGHTS, CDR2 YDEGEE. Trimming took off 0 bases at V and 1 base at J, with 10 bases between the two ends. The CDR3 is 15 residues long. The DNA of the CDR3 is TGTGCCAGCAGCTTGGGGCCAGCTGTCCAAGAGACCCAGTACTTC. Its translation: CASSLGPAVQETQYF.

In this sample, this clone turned up many times. The chain recombines TRBV6-1 with TRBJ1-5, with D tentatively TRBD1 (6 bases). This CDR3 contains 14 residues. V lost 8 bases and J 7 bases, leaving 18 bases between the germline ends. Germline CDR1 is MNHNS and CDR2 is SASEGT. The CDR3 loop reads CASSAGGLGQPQHF. CDR3 coding DNA: TGTGCCAGCTCCGCCGGGGGGCTAGGGCAGCCCCAGCATTTT.

The chain carries TRBV7-2 and TRBJ2-5; 14 nucleotides match TRBD2. The ends lost 5 bases at V and 7 bases at J; junction bases unmatched: 12. This CDR3 has 17 residues. Germline CDR1 and CDR2: SGHTA and FQGNSA. CDR3 in DNA: TGTGCCAGCAGCCCAAGAGGGACTAGCGGGAGTACGGGGACCCAGTACTTC. Translation: CASSPRGTSGSTGTQYF. The full variable domain, its missing parts supplied by reference TRBV7-2 and TRBJ2-5, is GAGVSQSPSNKVTEKGKDVELRCDPISGHTALYWYRQSLGQGLEFLIYFQGNSAPDKSGLPSDRFSAERTGGSVSTLTIQRTQQEDSAVYLCASSPRGTSGSTGTQYFGPGTRLLVL.

This chain uses TRBV4-3 with TRBJ2-3; weak D call: TRBD2 (6 bases). Germline CDR1 reads LGHNA; CDR2 reads YSLEER. This CDR3 region has 17 residues. V lost 0 bases and J lost 2, with 15 bases in between. In DNA form, the CDR3 reads TGCGCCAGCAGCCAAGAATTTGGCGGGACCTACACAGATACGCAGTATTTT. It translates to CASSQEFGGTYTDTQYF.

V usage is TRBV4-1 and J usage is TRBJ2-1, with 8 bases that match TRBD2. J was trimmed by 4 bases and V by 0 bases; bases with no gene match: 5. This CDR3 has 16 residues. In germline, CDR1 is MGHRA, CDR2 YSYEKL. The chain's CDR3 is CASSQEQAGVYNEQFF. DNA for the CDR3: TGCGCCAGCAGCCAAGAACAAGCGGGGGTTTACAATGAGCAGTTCTTC.

The chain has TRBV7-9 and TRBJ2-1; TRBD2 matches at 10 bases. The CDR3 contains 19 residues. Per germline, CDR1 SEHNR and CDR2 FQNEAQ (reference sequence). The trim removed 2 bases at V and 0 bases at J, leaving 10 bases unmatched. CDR3 residues: CASSLKSGRAWSSYNEQFF. The CDR3 nucleotides are TGTGCCAGCAGCTTAAAAAGCGGGAGGGCCTGGAGCTCCTACAATGAGCAGTTCTTC.

The V gene is TRBV5-1, the J gene TRBJ2-5; possible D gene TRBD2, 6 bases. CDR3 length equals 15 residues. The V end lost 0 bases, the J end lost 2 bases, and 11 bases lay between the germline ends. Germline V gives CDR1 SGHRS, CDR2 YFSETQ. The CDR3 sequence: CASSLGGIDQETQYF. The CDR3 DNA sequence: TGCGCCAGCAGCTTGGGCGGGATAGATCAAGAGACCCAGTACTTC. Full variable domain (missing parts from reference TRBV5-1 and TRBJ2-5): KAGVTQTPRYLIKTRGQQVTLSCSPISGHRSVSWYQQTPGQGLQFLFEYFSETQRNKGNFPGRFSGRQFSNSRSEMNVSTLELGDSALYLCASSLGGIDQETQYFGPGTRLLVL.

The CDR3 DNA reads TGTGCCAGCAGCTCGCCCCCCGGACGGGAAGCGAACACTGAAGCTTTCTTT. Amino acid sequence: CASSSPPGREANTEAFF. This rearrangement joins TRBV7-9 to TRBJ1-1; D ambiguous. The CDR3 is 17 residues long. The germline V and J ends were trimmed by 4 bases and 1 base, with 19 bases remaining between them. Germline CDR1 is SEHNR and CDR2 is FQNEAQ (reference sequence).

The CDR3 coding sequence is TGTGCCTCACAGGACCCCGGGCGGGTTCAGCCCCAGCATTTT. It yields the protein CASQDPGRVQPQHF. The V and J genes are TRBV30 and TRBJ1-5; D is possibly TRBD1 (5 bases). Looked up from germline, CDR1 is GTSNPN and CDR2 is SVGIG (reference sequence). With 7 bases removed from V and 6 bases from J, the gap between germline ends came to 19 bases. The CDR3 is 14 residues long.

The gene calls are TRBV9 and TRBJ2-7, with D tentatively TRBD2 (7 bases). The V end was cut by 4 bases, the J end by 0 bases, with 23 bases between. Germline lookup yields CDR1 SGDLS and CDR2 YYNGEE. The CDR3 is 18 residues long. The CDR3 loop is CASSPSEGVGGLSYEQYF. The CDR3 region has the DNA TGTGCCAGCAGCCCCTCCGAGGGGGTCGGGGGGCTCTCCTACGAGCAGTACTTC.

The chain joins TRBV5-1 to TRBJ1-1; TRBD1 agrees at 7 bases. V gave up 2 bases and J gave up 5 bases; unmatched junction bases: 6. From germline, CDR1 is SGHRS and CDR2 YFSETQ. The length of the CDR3 is 14 residues. CDR3 loop: CASSFTGVGTEAFF. CDR3 in DNA: TGCGCCAGCAGCTTCACAGGGGTTGGAACTGAAGCTTTCTTT.

V usage is TRBV5-1 and J usage is TRBJ2-3; either TRBD1 or TRBD2 may fit D (5 bases each). The CDR3 runs 14 residues. Per the germline V gene, CDR1 is SGHRS and CDR2 is YFSETQ. Trimming removed 0 bases from V and 10 bases from J, with 15 bases in between. This CDR3 is CASSLVLGTEAQYF. In DNA, the CDR3 is TGCGCCAGCAGCTTGGTACTTGGGACGGAGGCGCAGTATTTT.

The chain is built from TRBV18 and TRBJ2-2; 9 bases match TRBD2. Germline loops: CDR1 KGHSH, CDR2 LQKENI. The V gene end was trimmed by 0 bases and the J gene end by 7 bases; junction bases not matched to a gene: 6. This CDR3 has 16 residues. Here the CDR3 DNA reads TGTGCCAGCTCACCACCTAGCGGGAGAATGAGCGGGGAGCTGTTTTTT. This encodes CASSPPSGRMSGELFF.

The gene calls are TRBV10-1 and TRBJ2-2, with D possibly TRBD1 on 5 matching bases. In germline, CDR1 is WNHNN, CDR2 SYGVQD (reference sequence). The CDR3 totals 14 residues. V lost 2 bases to trimming and J lost 7 bases, with 11 bases between them. CDR3 in DNA: TGCGCCAGCAGTGAGGCTCAGCAGGGCGGGGAGCTGTTTTTT. Residues: CASSEAQQGGELFF.

The gene calls are TRBV30 and TRBJ1-4; 7 positions match TRBD1. V lost 2 bases and J lost 7; bases outside the gene matches: 7. The CDR3 length is 14 residues. The germline V gene has CDR1 GTSNPN and CDR2 SVGIG (reference sequence). The CDR3 protein is CAWSQGGRGEKLFF. CDR3 coding DNA: TGTGCCTGGAGTCAGGGGGGTAGAGGTGAAAAACTGTTTTTT.

The rearrangement links TRBV5-1 to TRBJ1-2; D is undetermined. The CDR3 extends over 14 amino acids. Germline CDR1 is SGHRS and CDR2 is YFSETQ. Trimming shortened V by 5 bases and J by 1 base, and 12 bases separated the two germline ends. The CDR3 reads CASSQSRDNYGYTF. DNA of the CDR3: TGCGCCAGCAGTCAGAGTCGAGATAACTATGGCTACACCTTC.

CDR3 in amino acids: CASRLRGDNSNQPQHF. Here the CDR3 DNA reads TGTGCCAGCAGGCTGCGGGGGGATAATAGCAATCAGCCCCAGCATTTT. V is TRBV27 and J is TRBJ1-5, with D possibly matching TRBD1 (5 bases). The CDR3 spans 16 residues. Trimming removed 6 bases at V and 0 bases at J, with 15 bases between. The V gene's germline CDR1 is MNHEY and CDR2 SMNVEV (reference sequence).

This chain's CDR3 is CASSLGVSAKNIQYF. CDR3 nucleotides: TGTGCCAGCAGCTTGGGAGTCTCGGCCAAAAACATTCAGTACTTC. The chain employs TRBV5-6 and TRBJ2-4; D is unclear. The V end was cut by 0 bases, the J end by 1 base, with 8 bases between. The V gene's germline CDR1 is SGHDT and CDR2 YYEEEE. The CDR3 loop spans 15 amino acids.

V usage is TRBV4-1 and J usage is TRBJ2-5; no definite D call. This CDR3 has 13 residues. The V end was cut by 1 base, the J end by 4 bases, with 7 bases between. Germline values: CDR1 MGHRA, CDR2 YSYEKL. The CDR3 DNA reads TGCGCCAGCAGCCAAGGTCCCTTAGAGACCCAGTACTTC. This translates into CASSQGPLETQYF.

CDR3: CASSPGQVYEQYF. In DNA, the CDR3 is TGTGCCAGCAGCCCGGGACAGGTCTACGAGCAGTACTTC. The chain joins TRBV7-2 to TRBJ2-7, with 8 bases matching TRBD1. V was pared by 5 bases and J by 3 bases, with 3 bases of the junction left unmatched. Looked up from germline, CDR1 is SGHTA and CDR2 is FQGNSA. This CDR3 has 13 residues.

The sample holds a few counts of this clone. The V gene is TRBV5-1, the J gene TRBJ2-5, with a weak D call TRBD1 (6 bases). Germline lookup yields CDR1 SGHRS and CDR2 YFSETQ. Between the trimmed V and J ends, which lost 0 bases and 3 bases, there was a span of 12 bases. The CDR3 runs 15 residues. This chain's CDR3 is CASSLEQGRKETQYF. In nucleotides, the CDR3 is TGCGCCAGCAGCTTGGAGCAGGGGCGTAAAGAGACCCAGTACTTC.

The V and J genes are TRBV6-6 and TRBJ1-1; D remains ambiguous. Germline CDR1 MNHNY, CDR2 SVGAGI (reference sequence). This CDR3 spans 12 amino acids. The V and J ends lost 2 bases and 6 bases respectively, with 7 bases between them. As DNA, the CDR3 is TGTGCCAGCAGTTACGAGGCAGCTGAAGCTTTCTTT. This codes for CASSYEAAEAFF.

This chain links TRBV5-1 with TRBJ2-3; D is possibly TRBD2 (5 bases). V shed 1 base and J shed 5 bases, with 11 bases lying between them. Germline V gene sequence: CDR1 SGHRS, CDR2 YFSETQ. This CDR3 contains 14 residues. CDR3 region: CASSLMGDKDTQYF. The CDR3 DNA is TGCGCCAGCAGCTTGATGGGAGACAAAGATACGCAGTATTTT.